Shown below are 19 T cell receptor beta chains from a single sample sequenced in a study of identical twins. MiXCR was run by TCRdb on the 5' RACE reads, yielding one entry per CDR3 protein. The table has more than 250,000 distinct CDR3 sequences, approximately 8.5% seen once. The sample also formed part of further work on yellow fever vaccine responses in identical twins.

The sample consisted of memory (CD45RO+) T cells sorted from blood. These receptors originate from a woman aged 18-29 years in good health.

There are a few counts of this clonotype. The chain's CDR3 is CASHRDLNTEAFF. CDR3 DNA sequence: TGTGCCAGCCACAGGGATCTGAACACTGAAGCTTTCTTT. This rearrangement joins TRBV27 to TRBJ1-1; possible D gene TRBD1, 6 bases. This CDR3 spans 13 amino acids. The germline gives CDR1 MNHEY, CDR2 SMNVEV (reference sequence). V was clipped by 8 bases and J by 0 bases, with 10 bases between them.

This clonotype occurred many times. The chain uses TRBV5-5 and TRBJ2-5; D tentatively fits TRBD1 or TRBD2 (6 bases each). V was clipped by 1 base and J by 3 bases, with 10 bases between them. The CDR3 is 14 amino acids. CDR1 and CDR2 from the germline V gene are SGHKS and YYEKEE (reference sequence). CDR3 sequence: CASSLRRGEETQYF. In DNA, the CDR3 is TGTGCCAGCAGCTTGCGAAGGGGGGAAGAGACCCAGTACTTC.

This clonotype was picked up many times. This chain connects TRBV6-2 or TRBV6-3 to TRBJ2-1, with D possibly being TRBD2 (6 bases). The CDR3 has 13 residues. Deletions cut 6 bases from V and 6 bases from J, with 12 bases between. Germline CDR1 MNHEY, CDR2 SVGEGT. The CDR3: CASRGDGGNEQFF. The CDR3 nucleotides read TGTGCCAGCAGGGGGGACGGGGGCAATGAGCAGTTCTTC.

This clonotype appeared many times. This chain links TRBV12-3 or TRBV12-4 with TRBJ1-6; no clear D gene. This CDR3 is built from 14 residues. The V and J ends lost 3 bases and 8 bases respectively, with 11 bases between them. CDR3 sequence: CASSLYGSDSPLHF. CDR3 in DNA: TGTGCCAGCAGTTTGTACGGTTCAGATTCACCCCTCCACTTT.

This clonotype was found a few times. This chain joins TRBV5-1 and TRBJ2-7, with a possible D match to TRBD2 (7 bases). Germline-derived CDR1 and CDR2 are SGHRS and YFSETQ. The CDR3 has 16 residues. V was clipped by 4 bases and J by 7 bases, with 24 bases between them. The CDR3 is CASSLDGRGRAQEQYF. CDR3 DNA: TGCGCCAGCAGCCTAGACGGTAGGGGGAGGGCCCAGGAGCAGTACTTC.

At least ten counts were recorded for this clonotype. The CDR3 DNA reads as TGTGCCAGCAGTGATAGGGGGATCGGAAAACTGTTTTTT. Amino acid sequence: CASSDRGIGKLFF. The gene calls are TRBV25-1 and TRBJ1-4, with TRBD1 as a possible D gene (6 bases). Trimming removed 3 bases from V and 10 bases from J, with 12 bases in between. CDR3 length equals 13 residues. Germline CDR1 reads MGHDK; CDR2 reads SYGVNS.

This clonotype has at least ten counts. The chain joins TRBV5-5 to TRBJ2-1, with unresolved D. V was clipped by 4 bases and J by 1 base, with 6 bases between them. This CDR3 spans 13 amino acids. Looked up from germline, CDR1 is SGHKS and CDR2 is YYEKEE (reference sequence). In nucleotides, the CDR3 is TGTGCCAGCAGCGGGAAGTCCTACAATGAGCAGTTCTTC. Its translation is CASSGKSYNEQFF. Supplemented by reference TRBV5-5 and TRBJ2-1, the full variable domain reads DAGVTQSPTHLIKTRGQQVTLRCSPISGHKSVSWYQQVLGQGPQFIFQYYEKEERGRGNFPDRFSARQFPNYSSELNVNALLLGDSALYLCASSGKSYNEQFFGPGTRLTVL.

This clonotype was found a few times. The chain links TRBV2 to TRBJ2-1; a weak D match, TRBD2 (6 bases). Trimming took off 7 bases at V and 8 bases at J, with 15 bases between the two ends. The CDR3 extends over 13 amino acids. Looked up from germline, CDR1 is SNHLY and CDR2 is FYNNEI. CDR3 sequence: CASNGGWRDEQFF. DNA for the CDR3: TGTGCCAGCAACGGAGGGTGGCGAGATGAGCAGTTCTTC.

This clonotype was picked up a small number of times. In DNA, the CDR3 is TGTGCCAGCAGCCCGCGGGTCTCCGGAGACACCGGGGAGCTGTTTTTT. It codes for CASSPRVSGDTGELFF. This chain connects TRBV4-2 to TRBJ2-2, with D tentatively TRBD2 (5 bases). The V and J ends lost 4 bases and 3 bases respectively, with 15 bases between them. The CDR3 covers 16 residues. Germline loops: CDR1 LGHNA, CDR2 YNFKEQ.

Ten or more counts support this clonotype. This chain joins TRBV7-9 and TRBJ2-7; weak D call: TRBD2 (6 bases). This CDR3 comprises 15 residues. The V end lost 6 bases, the J end lost 2 bases, and 17 bases lay between the germline ends. Per germline, CDR1 SEHNR and CDR2 FQNEAQ (reference sequence). CDR3 DNA sequence: TGTGCCAGCAGTCGGAGGGATACGGATACCTACGAGCAGTACTTC. This sequence encodes CASSRRDTDTYEQYF.

This clonotype came up a few times. The chain links TRBV7-9 to TRBJ1-6; D gene ambiguous. This CDR3 has 14 residues. Per the germline V gene, CDR1 is SEHNR and CDR2 is FQNEAQ (reference sequence). V lost 3 bases, J lost 8 bases, and 11 bases lay in between. This CDR3 is CASSLATDYSPLHF. The CDR3 region has the DNA TGTGCCAGCAGCTTGGCTACAGATTATTCACCCCTCCACTTT.

The rearrangement joins TRBV11-2 to TRBJ2-5; D unresolved. Germline V gene lookup returns CDR1 SGHAT and CDR2 FQNNGV. Trimming pared 2 bases from V and 2 bases from J, leaving 6 bases between. The CDR3 is 13 amino acids. CDR3 nucleotides: TGTGCCAGCAGCTTACATAGGCAAGAGACCCAGTACTTC. It codes for CASSLHRQETQYF. Looking up the rest from reference TRBV11-2 and TRBJ2-5 gives the full variable domain: EAGVAQSPRYKIIEKRQSVAFWCNPISGHATLYWYQQILGQGPKLLIQFQNNGVVDDSQLPKDRFSAERLKGVDSTLKIQPAKLEDSAVYLCASSLHRQETQYFGPGTRLLVL.

This clonotype was recorded at least ten times. CDR3 nucleotide sequence: TGTGCCAGCAGCCAAAACAGCCACTCTGGGGCCAACGTCCTGACTTTC. Translating it yields CASSQNSHSGANVLTF. The gene calls are TRBV4-2 and TRBJ2-6; D not resolved. V shed 2 bases and J shed 0 bases, with 8 bases lying between them. Germline CDR1 reads LGHNA; CDR2 reads YNFKEQ. The CDR3 has 16 amino acids.

V and J are TRBV6-5 and TRBJ2-3; D unresolved. Trimming stripped 2 bases from V and 0 bases from J, with 9 bases between. The germline gives CDR1 MNHEY, CDR2 SVGAGI. The CDR3 length is 15 residues. Written as DNA, the CDR3 is TGTGCCAGCAGTTACAAGAGACTTAGCACAGATACGCAGTATTTT. Amino acids: CASSYKRLSTDTQYF.

This clonotype was seen ten or more times. In DNA form, the CDR3 reads TGTGCCAGCAGCTTAGTTTCGGGGTTAGCCGGGGAGCTGTTTTTT. It translates to CASSLVSGLAGELFF. This rearrangement joins TRBV7-2 to TRBJ2-2, with D possibly matching TRBD2 (5 bases). In germline, CDR1 is SGHTA, CDR2 FQGNSA. The CDR3 runs 15 residues. V was trimmed by 1 base and J by 6 bases, leaving 12 bases between them.

CDR3 loop: CASSQDLSSRTLPLEQFF. CDR3 in DNA: TGTGCCAGCAGCCAAGATCTTAGCTCGCGGACTCTACCACTGGAGCAGTTCTTC. The genes are TRBV4-2 and TRBJ2-1, with a weak D call TRBD2 (5 bases). With 0 bases removed from V and 10 bases from J, the gap between germline ends came to 25 bases. The CDR3 covers 18 residues. Germline V gene lookup returns CDR1 LGHNA and CDR2 YNFKEQ.

This clonotype was seen repeatedly, ten times or more. The chain has TRBV5-1 and TRBJ2-2; 8 nucleotides match TRBD1. With V trimmed by 4 bases and J by 6 bases, 8 bases remained unmatched. There are 15 residues in the CDR3. Germline-derived CDR1 and CDR2 are SGHRS and YFSETQ. CDR3 nucleotide sequence: TGCGCCAGCAGCGATTCCCAGGGGGCCCCCGGGGAGCTGTTTTTT. Translating it yields CASSDSQGAPGELFF.

The chain uses TRBV20-1 and TRBJ2-7, with 7 bases identical to TRBD2. CDR3 size: 13 residues. The germline V gene encodes CDR1 DFQATT and CDR2 SNEGSKA (reference sequence). The ends lost 3 bases at V and 6 bases at J; junction bases unmatched: 8. In nucleotides, the CDR3 is TGCAGTGCTAGCCCGGGACTATTCTCCGAGCAGTACTTC. Its translation is CSASPGLFSEQYF.

The V call is TRBV7-7, the J call TRBJ1-2, with 7 bases identical to TRBD1. The CDR3 extends over 15 amino acids. Trimming cost V 6 bases and J 7 bases; bases outside gene matches: 14. In germline, CDR1 is SSHAT, CDR2 FNYEAQ (reference sequence). CDR3 sequence reads: CASRPNRGGSCGYTF. CDR3 coding DNA: TGTGCCAGCAGACCTAACAGGGGAGGTAGCTGTGGCTACACCTTC.